A selection of T cell receptor beta chains follows, all from one sample in a study of post-analysis software for immune sequencing data. TCRdb called the PCR reads again in MiXCR, with one record for every CDR3 protein. Here the sample spans 650,000 to 850,000 distinct CDR3 sequences, 46% being singletons. Material for sequencing was blood. The source is a girl under 18 with multiple sclerosis. Both conserved end residues are part of each CDR3. The D gene is left open where the match is weak. Size values are once, few and many counts, or a class for expanded clones, and some rows have none.

v_gene	d_gene	abundance	j_gene	CDR3nt	CDR3aa
TRBV7-9	-	-	TRBJ2-5	TGTGCCAGCAGCTTACTGGATGATATGGAGACCCAGTACTTC	CASSLLDDMETQYF
TRBV4-3	TRBD1	few	TRBJ2-7	TGCGCCAGCAGCCTCGATACGGGACAGGCCGCCTACGAGCAGTACTTC	CASSLDTGQAAYEQYF
TRBV6-1	-	-	TRBJ1-4	TGTGCCAGCAGTGATTTGGGAGTTGCAACTAATGAAAAACTGTTTTTT	CASSDLGVATNEKLFF
TRBV6-4	-	few	TRBJ2-3	TGTGCCAGCAGTGAGAGGGGAGGAACAGATACGCAGTATTTT	CASSERGGTDTQYF
TRBV29-1	TRBD2	-	TRBJ2-5	TGCAGCGTTGCCGGGACTAGCGGGATCCCAGAGACCCAGTACTTC	CSVAGTSGIPETQYF
TRBV28	-	-	TRBJ1-4	TGTGCCAGCAGCTCCCCCCTCCGTAATGAAAAACTGTTTTTT	CASSSPLRNEKLFF
TRBV20-1	-	-	TRBJ2-5	TGCAGTGCTAGAGATCCGGGCGCGGTCCGAGAGACCCAGTACTTC	CSARDPGAVRETQYF
TRBV4-1	-	-	TRBJ2-3	TGTGCCAGCAGCCAAGAAGACCGCACAGATACGCAGTATTTT	CASSQEDRTDTQYF
TRBV20-1	TRBD2	few	TRBJ2-7	TGCAGTGCTAGAGATCTAAGGCTAGCGGGAAGTTCCTACGAGCAGTACTTC	CSARDLRLAGSSYEQYF
TRBV27	-	many	TRBJ2-6	TGTGCCAGCACCTATACGGGAAGGGCCAACGTCCTGACTTTC	CASTYTGRANVLTF
TRBV7-9	-	-	TRBJ2-7	TGTGCCAGCAGCTTAGGTGCGGGGCCCACTACCTACGAGCAGTACTTC	CASSLGAGPTTYEQYF
TRBV21-1	-	few	TRBJ2-7	TGTGCCAGCAGCAAGCGGACAGGGGGCAACTACGAGCAGTACTTC	CASSKRTGGNYEQYF
TRBV20-1	TRBD1	few	TRBJ2-1	TGCAGTGCTGTACTCGGACAGGGGTTAAGGGGAGGCTCCTACAATGAGCAGTTCTTC	CSAVLGQGLRGGSYNEQFF
TRBV5-1	TRBD1	-	TRBJ2-3	TGCGCCAGCAGCCCGGGACAGGGGGCTGAAACAGATACGCAGTATTTT	CASSPGQGAETDTQYF
TRBV7-8	-	-	TRBJ1-4	TGTGCCAGCAGCTTAGGCGGCGACCTAATAGGAAAACTGTTTTTT	CASSLGGDLIGKLFF
TRBV29-1	-	-	TRBJ2-5	TGCAGCGTTGTAAGTGGGAGAGCGATCGAGACCCAGTACTTC	CSVVSGRAIETQYF
TRBV12-3/TRBV12-4	-	-	TRBJ2-5	TGTGCCAGCAAGGGAGCAGAGGCGGAGACCCAGTACTTC	CASKGAEAETQYF
TRBV5-6	TRBD1	few	TRBJ2-1	TGTGCCAGCAGGGCCGGGACAGGGAGCTACTACAATGAGCAGTTCTTC	CASRAGTGSYYNEQFF
TRBV12-3/TRBV12-4	TRBD1	many	TRBJ2-7	TGTGCCAGCAGCCCGGACAGGGTGAACGAGCAGTACTTC	CASSPDRVNEQYF
TRBV5-5	-	-	TRBJ2-1	TGTGCCAGCAGCGAGGACGAGATAGTGAATGAGCAGTTCTTC	CASSEDEIVNEQFF
TRBV9	-	few	TRBJ1-2	TGTGCCAGCAGCGTAGTGGATGGCGGGCCGCACTATGGCTACACCTTC	CASSVVDGGPHYGYTF
TRBV7-3	TRBD1	few	TRBJ2-5	TGTGCCAGCAGCTCTACGACAGGGAATGGAGAGACCCAGTACTTC	CASSSTTGNGETQYF
TRBV7-9	-	-	TRBJ1-2	TGTGCCAGCCACCCGGGAGATGGCTACACCTTC	CASHPGDGYTF
TRBV7-2	-	few	TRBJ2-5	TGTGCCAGCAGCTTACCGGGAGTTCAAGAGACCCAGTACTTC	CASSLPGVQETQYF
TRBV5-1	TRBD1	once	TRBJ1-3	TGCGCCAGCAGCCGGACAGGGGGGGAAGACACCATATATTTT	CASSRTGGEDTIYF
TRBV2	TRBD1	-	TRBJ2-7	TGTGCCAGCAGTTGGGACAGGGGCTACGAGCAGTACTTC	CASSWDRGYEQYF
TRBV9	-	-	TRBJ2-7	TGTGCCAGCAGCGTCAGGCCCACAGACTACGAGCAGTACTTC	CASSVRPTDYEQYF
TRBV7-9	-	-	TRBJ1-2	TGTGCCAGCAGCCGAGGGCTTGGGTACACCTTC	CASSRGLGYTF
TRBV29-1	TRBD2	-	TRBJ2-2	TGCAGCGCTCGGGGGGGAGTGGGCACCGGGGAGCTGTTTTTT	CSARGGVGTGELFF
TRBV7-9	TRBD1	-	TRBJ2-1	TGTGCCAGCAGCTCCTGGCGGGACAGGGCTCACAATGAGCAGTTCTTC	CASSSWRDRAHNEQFF
TRBV7-8	TRBD1	few	TRBJ2-5	TGTGCCAGCAGCTCCAACCCGACAGGGGGGAAGGAGACCCAGTACTTC	CASSSNPTGGKETQYF
TRBV5-1	-	-	TRBJ2-4	TGCGCCAGCAGCCGGGACACTGGGATTCAGTACTTC	CASSRDTGIQYF
TRBV6-1	TRBD1	-	TRBJ2-2	TGTGCCAGCAGCGTGAAAACCGGGACAGGGGGCTCCGGGGAGCTGTTTTTT	CASSVKTGTGGSGELFF
TRBV6-1	TRBD2	-	TRBJ2-3	TGTGCCAGCAGCATGGGCGGGAGTGCAGATACGCAGTATTTT	CASSMGGSADTQYF
TRBV7-2	-	-	TRBJ2-1	TGTGCCAGCAGCTTATCGGGGGTAGGGGTCAATGAGCAGTTCTTC	CASSLSGVGVNEQFF
TRBV10-3	TRBD2	many	TRBJ2-7	TGTGCCATCAGTGGGGGGGGATCCTACGAGCAGTACTTC	CAISGGGSYEQYF
TRBV6-5	-	few	TRBJ2-1	TGTGCCAGCAGGTGGGAGCACCACAATGAGCAGTTCTTC	CASRWEHHNEQFF
TRBV14	-	-	TRBJ1-2	TGTGCCAGCAGCCAAGGCGGCAGGGAGGCTGCTAACTATGGCTACACCTTC	CASSQGGREAANYGYTF
TRBV25-1	TRBD1	-	TRBJ1-1	TGTGCCAGCACCGACAGGGGGCTAAGGGGGGCTTTCTTT	CASTDRGLRGAFF
TRBV12-3/TRBV12-4	-	-	TRBJ1-2	TGTGCCAGCAGTTTAGGCGGACAGCTTAGTTTGTCCTATGGCTACACCTTC	CASSLGGQLSLSYGYTF
TRBV7-9	TRBD1	-	TRBJ1-1	TGTGCCAGCAGCCCGGACAGGGCGAGCACTGAAGCTTTCTTT	CASSPDRASTEAFF
TRBV10-3	TRBD1	-	TRBJ1-2	TGTGCCATCAGTGGGTTCCGGGACAGGGGCGGCGGCTACACCTTC	CAISGFRDRGGGYTF
TRBV20-1	-	-	TRBJ2-1	TGCAGTGCTTGCCTTAGATACAATGAGCAGTTCTTC	CSACLRYNEQFF
TRBV7-9	-	few	TRBJ2-6	TGTGCCAGCAGCCCAGGTGTGGGAGTTATGTCTGGGGCCAACGTCCTGACTTTC	CASSPGVGVMSGANVLTF
TRBV3-1	TRBD1	-	TRBJ1-2	TGTGCCAGCAGCCAAGACTGGACAGGGGGGATCTATGGCTACACCTTC	CASSQDWTGGIYGYTF
TRBV7-2	-	-	TRBJ1-1	TGTGCCAGCAGCTTAGCGATAGGGGTGGGGACTGAAGCTTTCTTT	CASSLAIGVGTEAFF
TRBV12-3/TRBV12-4	TRBD2	-	TRBJ2-1	TGTGCCAGCAGTTTCGGGACTAGGAATGAGCAGTTCTTC	CASSFGTRNEQFF
TRBV6-1	-	-	TRBJ2-2	TGTGCCAGCAGTGTGAGGAAGGTGGGCGGGGAGCTGTTTTTT	CASSVRKVGGELFF
TRBV9	-	few	TRBJ2-1	TGTGCCAGCAGCGTAGATCCCAATGAGCAGTTCTTC	CASSVDPNEQFF
TRBV12-3/TRBV12-4	-	few	TRBJ1-2	TGTGCCAGCAGTTCATCAAGGGGGGGCTACACCTTC	CASSSSRGGYTF
TRBV10-3	-	few	TRBJ2-1	TGTGCCATCAGCTTCCGGGACCAATATGGCAATGAGCAGTTCTTC	CAISFRDQYGNEQFF
TRBV12-3/TRBV12-4	TRBD2	few	TRBJ2-1	TGTGCCAGCACCCCGGGACTAGCGAACGATGAGCAGTTCTTC	CASTPGLANDEQFF